This entry concerns a single TCR beta chain. The antigen it recognizes is unknown. No much larger clonotype is one base removed from it; base qualities were not supplied. Via the germline V gene, CDR1 is SNHLY and CDR2 FYNNEI. Counted from cysteine to phenylalanine, this CDR3 has 18 amino acids. The only DNA kept is the CDR3, 54 bases in frame from the first base. The junction shows trimming of 5 bases on V and 3 bases on J, and the gene matches do not reach 15 bases of it. This entry comes from a study of blood T cell repertoires in COVID-19 (TCRdb year 2020). At the level of the whole study: The collaborator samples originated in the United States, Italy and Spain and spanned the acute and convalescent phases of COVID-19. The prospective study material was composed of cDNA or gDNA derived from T cells, B-cell-depleted T cells, or PBMCs. A freely available public database, intended as a resource for researchers studying the immune response to SARS-CoV-2, is where the repertoires were released. Sample metadata almost always included a de-identified subject ID, COVID-19 status, age in years and sex. Samples were obtained from the ongoing ImmuneRACE study (first 160 participants) and from roughly 1,300 subjects provided by 6 global collaborators. The dataset comprised deeply sampled blood TCRbeta repertoires from subjects exposed to, actively infected with, or recovered from COVID-19. Where HLA class I and class II types were available, the types were taken from metadata supplied by the sample provider, not from assay-based typing.

What the study reported, not specific to this receptor: The amount of clinical and demographic metadata varied by source and participant and was provided uncurated.

A second Seattle source provided samples from volunteer blood donors who had recovered from COVID-19. The collaborating institutions used their own protocols to collect whole blood in K2EDTA tubes. For TCRbeta analysis, collaborators shipped samples as frozen whole blood, isolated PBMCs, or DNA extracted from either of those sample types. The immunoSEQ Assay, a bias-controlled multiplex PCR, was used to amplify TCRbeta CDR3 regions from genomic DNA. The paper's processing steps were these. Nucleated cell counts per sample were estimated from amplification of reference gene primers within the assay. To quantify the absolute abundance of each unique TCRbeta CDR3 rearrangement, sequence reads were collapsed and filtered. Productive Simpson clonality was computed per sample as the square root of Simpson's diversity index over productive rearrangements. TCRdb mirrors the immuneACCESS table, restricted to in-frame sequences. Some clones are absent from its copies; in checked studies, under half trace to an unresolved V gene, and the reason for the others is unknown. Clonal size and the V and J genes are those of that table, whereas D and trimming came from the DNA. The sample has some 350,000 clones on record, about 90% of them singletons. About 3.5% of the sample lies in the top ten.

The sequence is built from TRBV2 and TRBJ1-4, and TRBD1 aligns with 7 junction nucleotides. This clonotype originated in a woman younger than 35 who had recovered from COVID-19. The sample taken for sequencing was peripheral blood. Read as DNA, the sequence is TGTGCCAGCAGTACCTCAAGGACAGGTAGCGCCCCTAATGAAAAACTGTTTTTT. Its translation is CASSTSRTGSAPNEKLFF.